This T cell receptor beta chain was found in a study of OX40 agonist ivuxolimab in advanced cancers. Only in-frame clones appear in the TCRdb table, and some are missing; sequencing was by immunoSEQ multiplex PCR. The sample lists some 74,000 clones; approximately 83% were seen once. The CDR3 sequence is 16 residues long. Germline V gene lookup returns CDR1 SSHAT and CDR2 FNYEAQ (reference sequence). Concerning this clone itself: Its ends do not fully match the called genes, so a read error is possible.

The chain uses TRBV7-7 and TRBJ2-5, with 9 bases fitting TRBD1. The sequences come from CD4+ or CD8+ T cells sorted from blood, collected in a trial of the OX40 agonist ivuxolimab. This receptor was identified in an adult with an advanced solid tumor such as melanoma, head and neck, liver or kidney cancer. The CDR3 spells CASSSSTGGSGETQYF. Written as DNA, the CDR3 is TGTGCTAGCAGCTCATCAACAGGGGGCTCCGGAGAGACCCAGTACTTC.